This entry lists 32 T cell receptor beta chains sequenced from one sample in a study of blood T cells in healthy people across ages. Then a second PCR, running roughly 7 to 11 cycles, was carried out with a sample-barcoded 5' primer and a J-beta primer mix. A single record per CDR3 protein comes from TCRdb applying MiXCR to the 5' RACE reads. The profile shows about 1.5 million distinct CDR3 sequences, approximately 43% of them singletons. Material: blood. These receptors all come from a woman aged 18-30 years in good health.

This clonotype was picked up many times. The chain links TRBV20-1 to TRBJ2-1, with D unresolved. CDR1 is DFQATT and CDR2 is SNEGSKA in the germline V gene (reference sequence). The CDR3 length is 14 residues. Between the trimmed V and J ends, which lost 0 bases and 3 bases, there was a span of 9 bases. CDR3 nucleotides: TGCAGTGCTAGAGATCGAGGCAACTACAATGAGCAGTTCTTC. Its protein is CSARDRGNYNEQFF.

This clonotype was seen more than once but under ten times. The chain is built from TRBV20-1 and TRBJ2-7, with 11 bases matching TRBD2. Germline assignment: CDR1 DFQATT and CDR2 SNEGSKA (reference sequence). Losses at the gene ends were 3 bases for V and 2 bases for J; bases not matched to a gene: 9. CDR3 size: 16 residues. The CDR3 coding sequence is TGCAGTGCTAGGGAGTTGGGACTAGCGGATCCCTACGAGCAGTACTTC. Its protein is CSARELGLADPYEQYF.

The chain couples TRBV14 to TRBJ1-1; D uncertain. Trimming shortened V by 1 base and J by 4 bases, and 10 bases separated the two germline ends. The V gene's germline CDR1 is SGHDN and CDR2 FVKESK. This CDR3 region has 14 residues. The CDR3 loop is CASSQGRLSTEAFF. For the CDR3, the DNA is TGTGCCAGCAGCCAAGGTCGGTTATCCACTGAAGCTTTCTTT.

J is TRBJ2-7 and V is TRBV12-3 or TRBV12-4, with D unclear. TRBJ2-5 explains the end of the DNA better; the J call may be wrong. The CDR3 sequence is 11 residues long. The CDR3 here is CASSPYETQYF. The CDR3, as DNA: TGTGCCAGCAGCCCGTATGAGACCCAGTACTTC.

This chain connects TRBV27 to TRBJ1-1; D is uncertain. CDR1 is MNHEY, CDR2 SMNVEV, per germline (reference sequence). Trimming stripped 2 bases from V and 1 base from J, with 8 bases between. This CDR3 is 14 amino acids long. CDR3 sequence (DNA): TGTGCCAGCAGTTTAGCGGCGACGAACACTGAAGCTTTCTTT. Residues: CASSLAATNTEAFF.

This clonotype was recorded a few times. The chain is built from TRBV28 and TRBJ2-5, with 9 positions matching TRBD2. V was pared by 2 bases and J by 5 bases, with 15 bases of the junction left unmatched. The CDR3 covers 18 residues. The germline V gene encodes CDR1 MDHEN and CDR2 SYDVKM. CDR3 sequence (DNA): TGTGCCAGCAGTTTACACCGCCCCTGGCGGGAGGGCCCTGAGACCCAGTACTTC. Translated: CASSLHRPWREGPETQYF.

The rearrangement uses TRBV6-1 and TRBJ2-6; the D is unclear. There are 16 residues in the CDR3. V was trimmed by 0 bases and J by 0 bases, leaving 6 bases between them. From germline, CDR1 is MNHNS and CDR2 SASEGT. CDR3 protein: CASSEAGPSGANVLTF. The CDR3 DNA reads TGTGCCAGCAGTGAAGCCGGACCCTCTGGGGCCAACGTCCTGACTTTC.

Here the CDR3 reads CSATYYNEQYF. CDR3 in DNA: TGCAGTGCTACCTACTACAATGAGCAGTACTTC. The V call is TRBV20-1, the J call TRBJ2-1; D is uncertain. The last part of the DNA fits TRBJ2-7 better; the J call may be wrong. Germline CDR1 is DFQATT and CDR2 is SNEGSKA (reference sequence). This CDR3 contains 11 residues.

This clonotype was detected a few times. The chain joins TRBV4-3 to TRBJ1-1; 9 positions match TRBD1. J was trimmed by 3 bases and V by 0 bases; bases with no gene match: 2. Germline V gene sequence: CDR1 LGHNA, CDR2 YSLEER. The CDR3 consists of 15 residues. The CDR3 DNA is TGCGCCAGCAGCCAAGAAGACAGGGGGGACACTGAAGCTTTCTTT. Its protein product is CASSQEDRGDTEAFF.

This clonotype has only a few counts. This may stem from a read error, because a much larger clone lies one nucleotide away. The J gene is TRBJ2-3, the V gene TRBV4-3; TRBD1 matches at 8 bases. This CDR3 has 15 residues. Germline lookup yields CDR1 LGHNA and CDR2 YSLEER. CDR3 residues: CASSPRQGSTDAQYF. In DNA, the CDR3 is TGCGCCAGCAGCCCTCGACAGGGGAGTACAGATGCGCAGTATTTT.

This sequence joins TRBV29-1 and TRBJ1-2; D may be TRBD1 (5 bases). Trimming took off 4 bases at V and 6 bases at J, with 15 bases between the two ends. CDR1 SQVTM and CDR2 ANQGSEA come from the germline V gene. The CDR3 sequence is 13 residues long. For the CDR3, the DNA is TGCAGCGTTGTCGGCAGGGCCTCGCATGGCTACACCTTC. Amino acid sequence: CSVVGRASHGYTF.

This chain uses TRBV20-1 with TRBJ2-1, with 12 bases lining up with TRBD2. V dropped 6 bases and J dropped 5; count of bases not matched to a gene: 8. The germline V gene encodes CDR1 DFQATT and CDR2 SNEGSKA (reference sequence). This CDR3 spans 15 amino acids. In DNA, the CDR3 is TGCAGTGCAAAAAGACTAGCGGGAGTTAACAATGAGCAGTTCTTC. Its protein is CSAKRLAGVNNEQFF.

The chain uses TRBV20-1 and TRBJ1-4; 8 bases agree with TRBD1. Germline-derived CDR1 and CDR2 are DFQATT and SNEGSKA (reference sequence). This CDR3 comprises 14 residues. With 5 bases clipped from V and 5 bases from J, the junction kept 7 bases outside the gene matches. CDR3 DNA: TGCAGTGCTCACGACCGGACAGGGAATGAAAAACTGTTTTTT. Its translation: CSAHDRTGNEKLFF.

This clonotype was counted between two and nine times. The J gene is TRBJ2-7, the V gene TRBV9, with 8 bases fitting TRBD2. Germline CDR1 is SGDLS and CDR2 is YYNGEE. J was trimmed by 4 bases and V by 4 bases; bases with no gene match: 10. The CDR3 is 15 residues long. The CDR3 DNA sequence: TGTGCCAGCAGCACGCCGGGGACTAGTGGATACGAGCAGTACTTC. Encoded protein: CASSTPGTSGYEQYF.

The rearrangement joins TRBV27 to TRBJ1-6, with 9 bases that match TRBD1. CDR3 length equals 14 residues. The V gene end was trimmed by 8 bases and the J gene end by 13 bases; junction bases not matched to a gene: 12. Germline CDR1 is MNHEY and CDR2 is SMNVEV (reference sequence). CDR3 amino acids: CASGRDRALSPLHF. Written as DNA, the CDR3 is TGTGCCAGCGGCCGGGACAGGGCCCTATCCCCCCTCCACTTT.

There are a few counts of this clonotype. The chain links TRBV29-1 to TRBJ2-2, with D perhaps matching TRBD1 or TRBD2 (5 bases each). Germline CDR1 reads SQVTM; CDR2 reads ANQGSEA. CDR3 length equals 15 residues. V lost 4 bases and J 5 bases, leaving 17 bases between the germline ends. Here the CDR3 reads CSVAAGRGSTGELFF. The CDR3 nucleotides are TGCAGCGTTGCTGCGGGTAGGGGAAGTACCGGGGAGCTGTTTTTT.

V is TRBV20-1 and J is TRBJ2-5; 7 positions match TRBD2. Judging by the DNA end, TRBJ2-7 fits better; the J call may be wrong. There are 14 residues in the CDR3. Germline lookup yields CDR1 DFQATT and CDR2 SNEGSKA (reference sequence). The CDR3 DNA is TGCAGTGTGGCCAGACTAGCCGGGGGGTACGAGCAGTACTTC. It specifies CSVARLAGGYEQYF.

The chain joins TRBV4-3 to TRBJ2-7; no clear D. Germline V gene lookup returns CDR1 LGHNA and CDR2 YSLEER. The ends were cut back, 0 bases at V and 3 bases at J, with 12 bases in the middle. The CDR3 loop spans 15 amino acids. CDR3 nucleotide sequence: TGCGCCAGCAGCCAAGACGACGTCGTAGGCTACGAGCAGTACTTC. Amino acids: CASSQDDVVGYEQYF.

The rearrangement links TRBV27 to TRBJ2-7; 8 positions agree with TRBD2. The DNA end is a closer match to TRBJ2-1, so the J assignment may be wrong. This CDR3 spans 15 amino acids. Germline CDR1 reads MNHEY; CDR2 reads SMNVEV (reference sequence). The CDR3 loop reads CASSTPGGTSYEQFF. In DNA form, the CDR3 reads TGTGCCAGCAGTACTCCGGGGGGGACCTCCTACGAGCAGTTCTTC.

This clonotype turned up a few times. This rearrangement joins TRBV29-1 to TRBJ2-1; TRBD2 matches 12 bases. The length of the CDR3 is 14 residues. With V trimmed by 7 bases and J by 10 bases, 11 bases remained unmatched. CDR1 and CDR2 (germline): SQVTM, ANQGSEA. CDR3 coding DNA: TGCAGCGCCCTTTCTAGCGGGAGGGCCAACGAGCAGTTCTTC. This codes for CSALSSGRANEQFF.

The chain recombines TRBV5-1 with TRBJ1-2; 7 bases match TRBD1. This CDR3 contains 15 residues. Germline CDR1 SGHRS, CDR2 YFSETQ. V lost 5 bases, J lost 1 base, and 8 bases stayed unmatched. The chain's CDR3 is CASREWDSSNYGYTF. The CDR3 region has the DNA TGCGCCAGCAGAGAGTGGGACAGTAGTAACTATGGCTACACCTTC. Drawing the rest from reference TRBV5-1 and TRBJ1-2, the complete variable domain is KAGVTQTPRYLIKTRGQQVTLSCSPISGHRSVSWYQQTPGQGLQFLFEYFSETQRNKGNFPGRFSGRQFSNSRSEMNVSTLELGDSALYLCASREWDSSNYGYTFGSGTRLTVV.

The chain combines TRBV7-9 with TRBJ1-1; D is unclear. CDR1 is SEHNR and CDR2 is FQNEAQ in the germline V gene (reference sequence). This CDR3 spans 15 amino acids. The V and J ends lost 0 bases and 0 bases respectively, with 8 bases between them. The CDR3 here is CASSLASVMNTEAFF. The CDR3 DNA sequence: TGTGCCAGCAGCTTAGCCTCGGTAATGAACACTGAAGCTTTCTTT.

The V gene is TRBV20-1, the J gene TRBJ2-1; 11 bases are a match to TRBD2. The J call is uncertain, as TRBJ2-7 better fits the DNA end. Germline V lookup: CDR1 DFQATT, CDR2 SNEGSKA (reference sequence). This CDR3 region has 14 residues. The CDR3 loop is CSASSGGAYNEQYF. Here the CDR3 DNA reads TGCAGTGCTAGTAGCGGGGGGGCCTACAATGAGCAGTACTTC.

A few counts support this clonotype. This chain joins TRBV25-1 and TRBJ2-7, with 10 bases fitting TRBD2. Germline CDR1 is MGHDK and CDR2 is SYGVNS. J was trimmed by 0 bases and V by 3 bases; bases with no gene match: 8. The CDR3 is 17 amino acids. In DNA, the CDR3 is TGTGCCAGCAGTGAGTCACTAGCGGGGCTGAGCTCCTACGAGCAGTACTTC. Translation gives CASSESLAGLSSYEQYF.

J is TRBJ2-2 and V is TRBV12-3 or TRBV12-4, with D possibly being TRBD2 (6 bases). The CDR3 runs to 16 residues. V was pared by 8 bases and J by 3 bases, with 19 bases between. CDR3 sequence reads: CASGSFGGLDTGELFF. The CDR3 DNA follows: TGTGCCAGCGGGAGTTTCGGGGGTTTGGACACCGGGGAGCTGTTTTTT.

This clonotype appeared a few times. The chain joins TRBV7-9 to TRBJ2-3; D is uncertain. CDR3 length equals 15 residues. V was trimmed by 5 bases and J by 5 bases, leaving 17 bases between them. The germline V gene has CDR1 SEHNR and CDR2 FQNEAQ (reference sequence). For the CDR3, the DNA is TGTGCCAGCAGCGATAGGCCGGTCCCCCAAGATACGCAGTATTTT. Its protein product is CASSDRPVPQDTQYF.

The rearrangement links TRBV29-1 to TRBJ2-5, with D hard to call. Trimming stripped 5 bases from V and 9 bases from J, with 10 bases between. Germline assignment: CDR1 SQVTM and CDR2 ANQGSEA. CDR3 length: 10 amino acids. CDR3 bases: TGCAGCGTTCGAGATGGGTCCCAGTACTTC. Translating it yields CSVRDGSQYF.

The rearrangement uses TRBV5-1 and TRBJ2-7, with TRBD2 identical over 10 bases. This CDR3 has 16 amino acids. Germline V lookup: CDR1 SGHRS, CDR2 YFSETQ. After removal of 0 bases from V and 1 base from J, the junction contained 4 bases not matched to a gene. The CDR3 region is CASSLGGTSASYEQYF. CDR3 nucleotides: TGCGCCAGCAGCTTGGGCGGGACTAGCGCATCCTACGAGCAGTACTTC.

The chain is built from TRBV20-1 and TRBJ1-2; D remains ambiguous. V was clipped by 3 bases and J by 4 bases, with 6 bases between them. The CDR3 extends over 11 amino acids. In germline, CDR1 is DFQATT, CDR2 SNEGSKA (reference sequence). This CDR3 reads CSASRSYGYTF. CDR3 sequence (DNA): TGCAGTGCTAGTCGGAGCTATGGCTACACCTTC.

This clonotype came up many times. In nucleotides, the CDR3 is TGTGCCAGCAGTGCCCAGCGGGGCACAGATACGCAGTATTTT. Translated, it gives CASSAQRGTDTQYF. The chain joins TRBV2 to TRBJ2-3; the D gene is possibly TRBD2 (6 bases). Looked up from germline, CDR1 is SNHLY and CDR2 is FYNNEI. The CDR3 sequence is 14 residues long. Trimming cost V 4 bases and J 1 base, with 9 bases left between them. The complete variable domain, with remaining parts taken from reference TRBV2 and TRBJ2-3, reads EPEVTQTPSHQVTQMGQEVILRCVPISNHLYFYWYRQILGQKVEFLVSFYNNEISEKSEIFDDQFSVERPDGSNFTLKIRSTKLEDSAMYFCASSAQRGTDTQYFGPGTRLTVL.

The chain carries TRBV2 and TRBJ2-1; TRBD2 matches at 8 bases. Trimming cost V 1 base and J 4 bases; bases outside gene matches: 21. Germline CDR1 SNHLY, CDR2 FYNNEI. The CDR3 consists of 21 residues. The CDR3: CASSEDPIQNRRLAPYNEQFF. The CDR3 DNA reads TGTGCCAGCAGTGAAGACCCCATACAAAATAGGCGACTAGCGCCATACAATGAGCAGTTCTTC.

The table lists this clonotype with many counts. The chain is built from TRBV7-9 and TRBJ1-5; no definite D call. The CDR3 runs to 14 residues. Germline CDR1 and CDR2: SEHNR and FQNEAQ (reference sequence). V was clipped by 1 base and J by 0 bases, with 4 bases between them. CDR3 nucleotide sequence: TGTGCCAGCAGCTTAGACAGTAGCAATCAGCCCCAGCATTTT. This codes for CASSLDSSNQPQHF.